The rows below give T cell receptor beta chains drawn from one sample of a study of blood T cell repertoires in COVID-19. Only in-frame clones appear in the TCRdb table, and some are missing; sequencing was by immunoSEQ multiplex PCR. The sample includes some 31,000 clones, about 78% seen only once; the top ten take roughly 7.3%. Sequencing was carried out using peripheral blood. The receptors originated from an older woman with acute or convalescent COVID-19. Each CDR3 is given without its conserved first and last residue. A D gene is named only where the DNA matches it firmly. The size entry is marked missing in some rows and otherwise reads once, few, many or a size class.

>TRBV6-5|-|TRBJ2-2|TRBD1
AKKDRSTGELF
>TRBV6-6|-|TRBJ2-7|TRBD1
ASRPTGFDEQY
>TRBV6-5|-|TRBJ1-1|-
ASSLPQGHTEAF
>TRBV11-2|once|TRBJ1-1|-
ASSDRKNTEAF
>TRBV6-4|-|TRBJ1-3|TRBD1
ASSDPRTGSGNTIY
>TRBV10-1|-|TRBJ2-3|TRBD2
ASSELRGADTQY
>TRBV5-4|few|TRBJ1-6|-
ASSTQGINNSPLH
>TRBV4-1|-|TRBJ1-1|-
ASSPQQVNTEAF
>TRBV3-1/TRBV3-2|-|TRBJ2-2|-
ASRRTSSGELF
>TRBV10-1|-|TRBJ1-2|-
ASKTIQGYT
>TRBV3-1/TRBV3-2|few|TRBJ1-1|-
ASSHSDSFEAF
>TRBV15|-|TRBJ2-1|TRBD2
ATALGLAGGDEQF
>TRBV12-3/TRBV12-4|-|TRBJ1-1|-
ASSNRRNTEAF
>TRBV7-2|-|TRBJ2-7|-
ASSSRVVRGSREQY
>TRBV18|-|TRBJ1-2|-
ASSPRQIDGYT
>TRBV29-1|once|TRBJ1-1|TRBD1
SVGQGSGEAF
>TRBV7-6|-|TRBJ2-3|-
ASSLASGFADTQY
>TRBV5-1|-|TRBJ1-1|TRBD1
ASKASGTGETEAF
>TRBV5-1|-|TRBJ2-3|TRBD1
ASSLQGAPDTQY
>TRBV6-5|-|TRBJ1-3|-
ASSYSSSGNTIY
>TRBV10-1|-|TRBJ1-1|-
ASRVTLNTEAF